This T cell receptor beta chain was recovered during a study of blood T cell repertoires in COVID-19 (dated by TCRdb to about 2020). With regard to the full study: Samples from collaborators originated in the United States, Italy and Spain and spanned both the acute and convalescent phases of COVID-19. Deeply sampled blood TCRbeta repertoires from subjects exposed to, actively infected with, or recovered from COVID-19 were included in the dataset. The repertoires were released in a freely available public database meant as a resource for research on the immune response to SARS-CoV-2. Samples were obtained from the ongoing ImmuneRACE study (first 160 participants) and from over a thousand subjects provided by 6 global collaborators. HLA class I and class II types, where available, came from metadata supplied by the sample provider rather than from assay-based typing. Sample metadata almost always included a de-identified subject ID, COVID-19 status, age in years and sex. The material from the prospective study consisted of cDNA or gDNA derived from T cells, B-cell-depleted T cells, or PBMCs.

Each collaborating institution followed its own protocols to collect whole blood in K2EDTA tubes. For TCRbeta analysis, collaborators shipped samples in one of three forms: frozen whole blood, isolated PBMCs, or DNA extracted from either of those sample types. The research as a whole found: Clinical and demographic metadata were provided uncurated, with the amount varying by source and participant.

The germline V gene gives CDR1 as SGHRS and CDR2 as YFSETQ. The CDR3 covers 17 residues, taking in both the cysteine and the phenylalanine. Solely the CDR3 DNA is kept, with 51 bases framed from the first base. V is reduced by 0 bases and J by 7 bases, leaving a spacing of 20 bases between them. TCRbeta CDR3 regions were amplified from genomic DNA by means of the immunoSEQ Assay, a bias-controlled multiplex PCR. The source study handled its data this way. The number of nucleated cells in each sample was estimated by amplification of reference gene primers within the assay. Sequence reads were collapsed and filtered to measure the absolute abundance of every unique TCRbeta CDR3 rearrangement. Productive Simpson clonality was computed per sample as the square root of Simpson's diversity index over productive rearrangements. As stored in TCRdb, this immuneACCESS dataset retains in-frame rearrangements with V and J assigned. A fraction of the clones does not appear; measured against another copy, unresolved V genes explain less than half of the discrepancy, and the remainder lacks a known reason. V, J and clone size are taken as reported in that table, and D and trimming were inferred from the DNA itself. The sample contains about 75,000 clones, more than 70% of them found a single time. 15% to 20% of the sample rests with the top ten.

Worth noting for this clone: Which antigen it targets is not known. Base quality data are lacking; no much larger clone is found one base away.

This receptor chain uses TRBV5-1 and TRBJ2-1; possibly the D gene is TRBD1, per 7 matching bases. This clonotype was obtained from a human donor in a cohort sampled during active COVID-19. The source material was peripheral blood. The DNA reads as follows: TGCGCCAGCAGCTTGGAACTCAGGGGGGCAGGGGCAAATGAGCAGTTCTTC. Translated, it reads CASSLELRGAGANEQFF.